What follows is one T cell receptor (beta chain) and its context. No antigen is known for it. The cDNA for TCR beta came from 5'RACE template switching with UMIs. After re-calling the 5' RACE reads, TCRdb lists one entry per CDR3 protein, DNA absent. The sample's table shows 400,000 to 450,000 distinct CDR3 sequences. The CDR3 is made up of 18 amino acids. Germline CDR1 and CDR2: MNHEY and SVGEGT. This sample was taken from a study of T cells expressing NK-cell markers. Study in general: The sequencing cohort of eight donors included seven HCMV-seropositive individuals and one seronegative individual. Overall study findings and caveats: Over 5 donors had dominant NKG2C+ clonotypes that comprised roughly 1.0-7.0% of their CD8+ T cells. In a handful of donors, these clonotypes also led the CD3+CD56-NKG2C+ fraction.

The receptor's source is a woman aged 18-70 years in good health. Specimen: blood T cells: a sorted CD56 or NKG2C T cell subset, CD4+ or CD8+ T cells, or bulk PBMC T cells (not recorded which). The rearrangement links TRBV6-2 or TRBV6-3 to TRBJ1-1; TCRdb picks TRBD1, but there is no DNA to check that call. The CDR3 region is CASSYNVWGARENTEAFF.